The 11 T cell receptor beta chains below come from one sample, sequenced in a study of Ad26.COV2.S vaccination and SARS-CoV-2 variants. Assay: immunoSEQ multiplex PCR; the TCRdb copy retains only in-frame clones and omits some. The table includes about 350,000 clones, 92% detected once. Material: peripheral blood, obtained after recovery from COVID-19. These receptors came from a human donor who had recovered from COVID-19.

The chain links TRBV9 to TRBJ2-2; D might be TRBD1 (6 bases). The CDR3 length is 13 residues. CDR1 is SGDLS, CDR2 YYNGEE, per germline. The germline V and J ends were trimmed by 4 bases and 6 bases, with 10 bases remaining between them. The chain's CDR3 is CASSLKGAGELFF. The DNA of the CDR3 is TGTGCCAGCAGCCTAAAGGGGGCCGGGGAGCTGTTTTTT.

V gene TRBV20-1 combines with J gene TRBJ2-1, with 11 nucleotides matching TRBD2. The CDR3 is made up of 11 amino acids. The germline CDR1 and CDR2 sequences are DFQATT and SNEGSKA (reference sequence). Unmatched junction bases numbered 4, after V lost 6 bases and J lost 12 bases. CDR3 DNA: TGCAGTGCGGCACTAGCGGGGGTGCAGTTCTTC. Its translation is CSAALAGVQFF.

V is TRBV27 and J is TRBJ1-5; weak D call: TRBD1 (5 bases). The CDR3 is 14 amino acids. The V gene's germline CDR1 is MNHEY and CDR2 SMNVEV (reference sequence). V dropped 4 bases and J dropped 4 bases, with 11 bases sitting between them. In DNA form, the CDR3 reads TGTGCCAGCAGTTGGGGCGCGGGTAATCAGCCCCAGCATTTT. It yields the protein CASSWGAGNQPQHF.

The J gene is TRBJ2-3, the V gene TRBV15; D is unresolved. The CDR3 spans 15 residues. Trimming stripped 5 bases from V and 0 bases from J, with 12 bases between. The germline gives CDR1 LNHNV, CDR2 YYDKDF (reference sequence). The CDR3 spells CATSGGSSSTDTQYF. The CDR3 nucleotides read TGTGCCACCAGCGGCGGTTCCTCTAGCACAGATACGCAGTATTTT.

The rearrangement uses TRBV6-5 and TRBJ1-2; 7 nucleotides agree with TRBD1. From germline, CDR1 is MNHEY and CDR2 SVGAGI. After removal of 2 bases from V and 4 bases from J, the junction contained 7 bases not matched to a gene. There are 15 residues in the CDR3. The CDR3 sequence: CASSYRQGWGYGYTF. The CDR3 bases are TGTGCCAGCAGTTACCGACAGGGCTGGGGCTATGGCTACACCTTC.

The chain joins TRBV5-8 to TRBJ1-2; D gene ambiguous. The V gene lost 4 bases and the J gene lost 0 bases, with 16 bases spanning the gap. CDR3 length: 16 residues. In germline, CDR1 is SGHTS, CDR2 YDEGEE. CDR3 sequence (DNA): TGTGCCAGCAGCCATAACTCGGAACTATCTAACTATGGCTACACCTTC. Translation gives CASSHNSELSNYGYTF.

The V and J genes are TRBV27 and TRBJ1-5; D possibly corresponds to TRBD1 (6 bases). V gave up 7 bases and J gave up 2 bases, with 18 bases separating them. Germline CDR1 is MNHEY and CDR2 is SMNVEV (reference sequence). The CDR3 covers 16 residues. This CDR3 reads CASKSWRGAGNQPQHF. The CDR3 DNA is TGTGCCAGCAAATCGTGGCGGGGGGCCGGCAATCAGCCCCAGCATTTT.

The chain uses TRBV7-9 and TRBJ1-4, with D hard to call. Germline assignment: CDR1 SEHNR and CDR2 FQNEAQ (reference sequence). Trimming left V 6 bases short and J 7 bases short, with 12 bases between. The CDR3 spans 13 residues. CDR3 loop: CASRDGVVEKLFF. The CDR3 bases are TGTGCCAGCAGGGATGGGGTCGTTGAAAAACTGTTTTTT. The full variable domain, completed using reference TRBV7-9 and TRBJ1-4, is DTGVSQNPRHKITKRGQNVTFRCDPISEHNRLYWYRQTLGQGPEFLTYFQNEAQLEKSRLLSDRFSAERPKGSFSTLEIQRTEQGDSAMYLCASRDGVVEKLFFGSGTQLSVL.

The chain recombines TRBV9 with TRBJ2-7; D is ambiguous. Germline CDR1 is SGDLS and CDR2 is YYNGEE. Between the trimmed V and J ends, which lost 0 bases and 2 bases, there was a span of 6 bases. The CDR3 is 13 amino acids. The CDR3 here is CASSVGIPYEQYF. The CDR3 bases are TGTGCCAGCAGCGTAGGGATTCCCTACGAGCAGTACTTC.

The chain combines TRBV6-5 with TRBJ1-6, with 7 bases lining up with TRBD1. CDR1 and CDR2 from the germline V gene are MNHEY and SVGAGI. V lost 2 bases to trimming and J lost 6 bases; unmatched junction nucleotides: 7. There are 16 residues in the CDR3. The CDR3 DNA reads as TGTGCCAGCAGTTACCAACCACAGGGGATTAATTCACCCCTCCACTTT. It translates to CASSYQPQGINSPLHF.

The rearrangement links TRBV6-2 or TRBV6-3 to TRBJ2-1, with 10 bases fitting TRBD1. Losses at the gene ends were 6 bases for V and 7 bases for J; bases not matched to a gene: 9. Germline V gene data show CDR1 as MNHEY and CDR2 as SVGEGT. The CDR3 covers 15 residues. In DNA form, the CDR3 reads TGTGCCAGCAGCCCCCGGGACAGGGGACGGAATGAGCAGTTCTTC. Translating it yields CASSPRDRGRNEQFF.